This T cell receptor (beta chain) was profiled in a study of somatic mutations in cytotoxic T cells in rheumatoid arthritis. Germline values: CDR1 WSHSY, CDR2 SAAADI. With V trimmed by 2 bases and J by 6 bases, 5 bases remained unmatched. This CDR3 spans 15 amino acids. Profiling relied on immunoSEQ multiplex PCR, and the TCRdb table lists in-frame clones only, not all of them. The sample lists 25,000 to 30,000 clones; roughly 80% were seen once. This clonotype was sampled from a man aged 50-60 years in good health. The rearrangement joins TRBV10-2 to TRBJ2-3; 10 bases fit TRBD2. Sequenced material: CD8+ T cells sorted from blood. The DNA for the CDR3 is TGCGCCAGCAGTGAGGGGACTAGCGAAGGTGATACGCAGTATTTT. Translation: CASSEGTSEGDTQYF.